This T cell receptor beta chain originates from a study of T-cell memory formation after mild COVID-19. This CDR3 spans 13 amino acids. V lost 3 bases and J lost 8; bases outside the gene matches: 8. Germline CDR1 reads DFQATT; CDR2 reads SNEGSKA (reference sequence). Findings of the study overall: The authors left the SARS-CoV-2 specificity of second-wave clones peaking on day 37 unconfirmed. There were some responding clones in pre-infection memory, which suggested that cross-reactive memory had joined.

The table lists this clonotype with a few counts. The antigen remains unidentified. In TCRdb, the 5' RACE reads were re-called with MiXCR into one record per CDR3 protein. The sample includes 300,000 or so distinct CDR3 sequences, 15% to 20% of them seen just once. The source is a man between 18 and 29 years old who had mild COVID-19 (a few samples of this study predate the infection). Cell type and time point are not known. The chain joins TRBV20-1 to TRBJ1-1, with 8 bases that match TRBD1. The sequenced material came from PBMCs or a T cell subset sorted from them (not recorded which). The CDR3 DNA reads TGCAGTGCTAGGCCCGGGACAGGCTTAGAAGCTTTCTTT. Encoded protein: CSARPGTGLEAFF.